Presented here are 18 T cell receptor beta chains from one specimen sequenced in a study of human T cells and chemical hapten exposure. A single record per CDR3 protein comes from TCRdb applying MiXCR to the RACE reads. This table holds around 120,000 distinct CDR3 sequences, about 12% found once. Time point meaning: patch test 1, 2 weeks after DPC sensitization. The treatment is: therapeutic diphenylcyclopropenone sensitization with weekly scalp DPC. This sample comprised whole blood, obtained in connection with sensitization to the hapten diphenylcyclopropenone (DPC). These receptor sequences come from a woman aged 45-59 years with alopecia areata. Some clones in this sample may be carry-over from other donors' samples.

This clonotype has at least ten counts. The CDR3 sequence is CSARMVAGDTDTQYF. CDR3 bases: TGCAGTGCTAGGATGGTAGCGGGGGACACAGATACGCAGTATTTT. The chain has TRBV20-1 and TRBJ2-3; 9 nucleotides agree with TRBD2. Trimming removed 3 bases from V and 2 bases from J; junction bases left unmatched: 6. Germline-derived CDR1 and CDR2 are DFQATT and SNEGSKA (reference sequence). CDR3 length: 15 amino acids.

This clonotype has only a few counts. The chain uses TRBV6-2 or TRBV6-3 and TRBJ2-1, with 11 nucleotides matching TRBD2. CDR1 is MNHEY, CDR2 SVGEGT, per germline. This CDR3 is 13 amino acids long. V gave up 6 bases and J gave up 10 bases; unmatched junction bases: 5. The CDR3 region has the DNA TGTGCCAGCAGCTCCGCTAGCGGGGGGGAGCAGTTCTTC. Translating it yields CASSSASGGEQFF.

The rearrangement joins TRBV7-2 to TRBJ1-2, with TRBD1 as a possible D gene (5 bases). The CDR3 loop spans 14 amino acids. The V gene's germline CDR1 is SGHTA and CDR2 FQGNSA. Deletions cut 1 base from V and 4 bases from J, with 10 bases between. In nucleotides, the CDR3 is TGTGCCAGCAGCTTAGACGGGACTTTCTATGGCTACACCTTC. Protein: CASSLDGTFYGYTF.

The table lists this clonotype with many counts. The V gene is TRBV10-3, the J gene TRBJ2-3; D uncertain. This CDR3 has 13 residues. Germline V gene lookup returns CDR1 ENHRY and CDR2 SYGVKD. Trimming left V 7 bases short and J 6 bases short, with 14 bases between. For the CDR3, the DNA is TGTGCCATCAACCCGGTCGCCGGGGATACGCAGTATTTT. Translated: CAINPVAGDTQYF.

The rearrangement uses TRBV29-1 and TRBJ1-2; TRBD1 matches at 8 bases. Germline-derived CDR1 and CDR2 are SQVTM and ANQGSEA. This CDR3 contains 12 residues. V shed 4 bases, J shed 8 bases, and the junction held 6 bases outside the gene matches. CDR3 nucleotides: TGCAGCGTTGGAGCGGGACAGGTGGGCTACACCTTC. Encoded protein: CSVGAGQVGYTF.

This clonotype was seen a few times. V usage is TRBV23-1 and J usage is TRBJ2-7; 7 nucleotides match TRBD1. TRBV23-1 belongs to the ORF category, with a function that is uncertain. The V segment lost 7 bases and the J segment 3 bases; nucleotides outside the gene matches: 9. The CDR3 has 14 residues. CDR3 in DNA: TGCGCCAGCACCGACAGGGCCCGGGTCTACGAGCAGTACTTC. The encoded protein is CASTDRARVYEQYF.

This clonotype occurred once. A read error is possible here, since a much larger clone lies one base away. This chain's CDR3 is CASSLGQGTTVAFF. CDR3 bases: TGCGCCAGCAGCTTGGGACAGGGTACCACTGTAGCTTTCTTT. The gene calls are TRBV5-1 and TRBJ1-1; 7 bases are a match to TRBD1. This CDR3 is 14 amino acids long. Germline V lookup: CDR1 SGHRS, CDR2 YFSETQ.

The chain has TRBV28 and TRBJ2-3, with D uncertain. Germline V lookup: CDR1 MDHEN, CDR2 SYDVKM. The V end was cut by 3 bases, the J end by 8 bases, with 9 bases between. The CDR3 runs to 12 residues. The CDR3 bases are TGTGCCAGCAGTTTGGTAACCCGTACGCAGTATTTT. It is translated as CASSLVTRTQYF. Combining the CDR3 with reference TRBV28 and TRBJ2-3 gives the whole variable domain DVKVTQSSRYLVKRTGEKVFLECVQDMDHENMFWYRQDPGLGLRLIYFSYDVKMKEKGDIPEGYSVSREKKERFSLILESASTNQTSMYLCASSLVTRTQYFGPGTRLTVL.

This clonotype was found many times. The chain carries TRBV4-2 and TRBJ2-7, with 9 bases matching TRBD1. Looked up from germline, CDR1 is LGHNA and CDR2 is YNFKEQ. Unmatched junction bases numbered 9, after V lost 0 bases and J lost 3 bases. This CDR3 spans 17 amino acids. CDR3 residues: CASSQDLSPGQGYEQYF. The CDR3 coding sequence is TGTGCCAGCAGCCAAGATCTATCCCCGGGACAGGGCTACGAGCAGTACTTC.

The chain joins TRBV28 to TRBJ1-2; TRBD1 is a possible D gene (5 bases). The CDR3 runs 13 residues. Germline values: CDR1 MDHEN, CDR2 SYDVKM. V was cut by 5 bases and J by 5 bases, with 12 bases left in between. CDR3 sequence (DNA): TGTGCCAGCAGTCCCTTGGGGGTGTATGGCTACACCTTC. Translated: CASSPLGVYGYTF.

This clonotype was recorded at least ten times. The CDR3 ends on some other residue instead of the conserved phenylalanine or tryptophan, so this is likely a read error. The DNA is omitted, as the CDR3 cannot be located on it reliably, and the CDR3 follows TCRdb's listing. This rearrangement joins TRBV7-9 to TRBJ1-2; TRBD1, the table's D call, lacks a check against the DNA. Germline V gives CDR1 SEHNR, CDR2 FQNEAQ (reference sequence). The CDR3 length equals 15 residues, ends included. CDR3 sequence reads: CASSLETGKGQPPLL.

This clonotype was found many times. The DNA for the CDR3 is TGCAGTGCTAGAGATCCGGGGAGGGATGAAAAACTGTTTTTT. It codes for CSARDPGRDEKLFF. This rearrangement joins TRBV20-1 to TRBJ1-4; D unclear. Germline lookup yields CDR1 DFQATT and CDR2 SNEGSKA (reference sequence). V gave up 0 bases and J gave up 6 bases, with 11 bases separating them. This CDR3 region has 14 residues.

The rearrangement links TRBV4-3 to TRBJ2-7; 8 nucleotides line up with TRBD2. The CDR3 runs 14 residues. V shed 0 bases and J 3 bases; nucleotides not matched to a gene: 1. Germline V CDR1 and CDR2: LGHNA, YSLEER. This CDR3 reads CASSQDRGGYEQYF. The DNA for the CDR3 is TGCGCCAGCAGCCAAGATCGGGGGGGCTACGAGCAGTACTTC.

This clonotype was found many times. The rearrangement links TRBV10-1 to TRBJ1-6; D gene uncertain. The V end lost 3 bases, the J end lost 8 bases, and 8 bases lay between the germline ends. Germline V gene data show CDR1 as WNHNN and CDR2 as SYGVQD (reference sequence). CDR3 length equals 13 residues. The CDR3 sequence is CASSEGPYSPLHF. As DNA, the CDR3 is TGCGCCAGCAGTGAAGGACCGTATTCACCCCTCCACTTT.

This clonotype was seen at least ten times. The gene calls are TRBV11-2 and TRBJ2-1, with D perhaps matching TRBD1 or TRBD2 (5 bases each). Germline V gives CDR1 SGHAT, CDR2 FQNNGV. V lost 0 bases, J lost 14 bases, and 17 bases lay in between. This CDR3 region has 14 residues. Written as DNA, the CDR3 is TGTGCCAGCAGCTTAGACCGATCCGGGACCTTAGAGTTCTTC. Amino acid sequence: CASSLDRSGTLEFF.

The rearrangement uses TRBV7-6 and TRBJ2-7; no clear D. Germline lookup yields CDR1 SGHVS and CDR2 FNYEAQ. Deletions cut 4 bases from V and 2 bases from J, with 15 bases between. The CDR3 totals 15 residues. CDR3 in DNA: TGTGCCAGCAGCTCCCAGGCCGTCGCTACCTACGAGCAGTACTTC. It codes for CASSSQAVATYEQYF.

Comment on this clonotype: It may be a read error: a sequence one base away is much more abundant. The gene calls are TRBV6-2 or TRBV6-3 and TRBJ2-7; a weak D match, TRBD2 (6 bases). Trimming stripped 4 bases from V and 4 bases from J, with 14 bases between. The CDR3 consists of 14 residues. Germline V gene sequence: CDR1 MNHEY, CDR2 SVGEGT. The chain's CDR3 is CASSCSGLRYEQYF. The CDR3, as DNA: TGTGCCAGCAGTTGTAGCGGCCTCCGATACGAGCAGTACTTC.

DNA of the CDR3: TGTGCCATCAGTGAGGACACGAGCACAGATACGCAGTATTTT. Amino acid sequence: CAISEDTSTDTQYF. J is TRBJ2-3 and V is TRBV10-3; D unclear. The CDR3 has 14 amino acids. V was pared by 2 bases and J by 0 bases, with 6 bases between. The germline V gene has CDR1 ENHRY and CDR2 SYGVKD.